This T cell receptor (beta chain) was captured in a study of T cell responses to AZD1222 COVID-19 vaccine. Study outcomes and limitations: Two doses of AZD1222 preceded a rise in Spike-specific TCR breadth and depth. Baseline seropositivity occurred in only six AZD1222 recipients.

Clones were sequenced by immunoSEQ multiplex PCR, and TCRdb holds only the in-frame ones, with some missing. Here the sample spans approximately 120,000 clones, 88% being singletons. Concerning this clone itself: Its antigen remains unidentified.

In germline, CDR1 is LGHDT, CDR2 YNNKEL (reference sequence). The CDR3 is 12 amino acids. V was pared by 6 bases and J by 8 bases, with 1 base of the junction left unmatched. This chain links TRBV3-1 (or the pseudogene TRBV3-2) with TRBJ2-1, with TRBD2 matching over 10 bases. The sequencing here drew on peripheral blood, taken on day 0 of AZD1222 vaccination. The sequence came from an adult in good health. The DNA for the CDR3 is TGTGCCAGCAGTAGCGGGAGGCATGAGCAGTTCTTC. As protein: CASSSGRHEQFF.